This T cell receptor (beta chain) stems from a study of blood T cell repertoires in COVID-19. Germline-derived CDR1 and CDR2 are SGHDT and YYEEEE. V was cut by 1 base and J by 0 bases, with 5 bases left in between. The CDR3 totals 14 residues. Only in-frame clones appear in the TCRdb table, and some are missing; sequencing was by immunoSEQ multiplex PCR. Altogether about 160,000 clones are present, roughly 85% being singletons, with the ten largest covering around a sixth. The sequenced sample consisted of PBMCs or T cells enriched from blood (not recorded which). The chain joins TRBV5-6 to TRBJ1-3; D is uncertain. The sequence came from a man aged 60-69 years who had recovered from COVID-19. For the CDR3, the DNA is TGTGCCAGCAGCTTGCGGTTCTCTGGAAACACCATATATTTT. Its protein is CASSLRFSGNTIYF.